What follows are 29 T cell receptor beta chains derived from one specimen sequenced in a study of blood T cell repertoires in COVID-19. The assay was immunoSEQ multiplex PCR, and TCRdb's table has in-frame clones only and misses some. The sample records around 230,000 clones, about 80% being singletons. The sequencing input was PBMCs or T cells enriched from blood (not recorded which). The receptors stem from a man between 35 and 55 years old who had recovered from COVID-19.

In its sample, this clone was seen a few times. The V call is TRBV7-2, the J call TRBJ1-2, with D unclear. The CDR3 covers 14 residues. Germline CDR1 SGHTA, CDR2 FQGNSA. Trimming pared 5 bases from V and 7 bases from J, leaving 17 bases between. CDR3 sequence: CASSPRNKGGGYTF. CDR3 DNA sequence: TGTGCCAGCAGCCCCCGAAACAAGGGAGGTGGCTACACCTTC.

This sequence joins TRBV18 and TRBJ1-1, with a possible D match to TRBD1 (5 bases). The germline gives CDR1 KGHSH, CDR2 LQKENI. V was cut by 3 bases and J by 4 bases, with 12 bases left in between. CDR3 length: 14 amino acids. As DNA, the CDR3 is TGTGCCAGCTCACCCCAGGGTAAGAGCACTGAAGCTTTCTTT. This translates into CASSPQGKSTEAFF.

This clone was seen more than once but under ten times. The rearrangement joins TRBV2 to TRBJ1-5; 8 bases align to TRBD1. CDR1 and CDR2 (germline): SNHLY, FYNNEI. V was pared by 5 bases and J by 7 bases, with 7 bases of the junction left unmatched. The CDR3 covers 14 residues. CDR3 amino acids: CASSSDRVGQPQHF. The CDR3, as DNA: TGTGCCAGCAGTTCGGACAGGGTGGGACAGCCCCAGCATTTT.

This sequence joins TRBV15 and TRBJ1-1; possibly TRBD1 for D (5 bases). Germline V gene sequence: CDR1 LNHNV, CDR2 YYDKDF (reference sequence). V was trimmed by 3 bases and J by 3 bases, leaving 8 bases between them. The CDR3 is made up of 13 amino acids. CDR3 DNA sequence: TGTGCCACCAGCAGGGGGGGGGACACTGAAGCTTTCTTT. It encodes CATSRGGDTEAFF.

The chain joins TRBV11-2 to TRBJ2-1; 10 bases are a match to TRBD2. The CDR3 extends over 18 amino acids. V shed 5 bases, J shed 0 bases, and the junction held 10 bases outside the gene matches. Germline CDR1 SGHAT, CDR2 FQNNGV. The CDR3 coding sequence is TGTGCCAGCAGCCCCCGACTAGCGGGTTGGAGCTCCTACAATGAGCAGTTCTTC. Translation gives CASSPRLAGWSSYNEQFF. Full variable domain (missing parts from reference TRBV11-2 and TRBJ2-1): EAGVAQSPRYKIIEKRQSVAFWCNPISGHATLYWYQQILGQGPKLLIQFQNNGVVDDSQLPKDRFSAERLKGVDSTLKIQPAKLEDSAVYLCASSPRLAGWSSYNEQFFGPGTRLTVL.

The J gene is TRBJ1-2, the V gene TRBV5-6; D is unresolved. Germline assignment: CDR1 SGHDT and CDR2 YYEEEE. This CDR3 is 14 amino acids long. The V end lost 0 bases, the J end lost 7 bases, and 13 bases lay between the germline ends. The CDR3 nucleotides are TGTGCCAGCAGCTTGGCCACCCGACGGGGTGGCTACACCTTC. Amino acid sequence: CASSLATRRGGYTF.

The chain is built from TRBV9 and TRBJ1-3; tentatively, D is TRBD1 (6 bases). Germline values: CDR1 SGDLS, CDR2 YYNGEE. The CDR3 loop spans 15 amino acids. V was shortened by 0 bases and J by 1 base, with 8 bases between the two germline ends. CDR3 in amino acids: CASSVDRASGNTIYF. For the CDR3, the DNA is TGTGCCAGCAGCGTAGACAGGGCATCTGGAAACACCATATATTTT.

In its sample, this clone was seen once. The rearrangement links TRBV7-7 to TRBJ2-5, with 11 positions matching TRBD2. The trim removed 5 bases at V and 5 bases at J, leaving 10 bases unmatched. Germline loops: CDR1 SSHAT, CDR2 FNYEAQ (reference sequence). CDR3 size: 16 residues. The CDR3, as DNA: TGTGCCAGCAGCCGAGGGCTAGCGGGGGGAGGGGAGACCCAGTACTTC. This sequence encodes CASSRGLAGGGETQYF.

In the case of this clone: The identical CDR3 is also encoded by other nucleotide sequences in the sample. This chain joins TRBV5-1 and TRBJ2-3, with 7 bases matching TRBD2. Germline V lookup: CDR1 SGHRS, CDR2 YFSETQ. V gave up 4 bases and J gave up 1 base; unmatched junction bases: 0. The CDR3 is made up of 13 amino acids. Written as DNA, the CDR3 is TGCGCCAGCAGCCGGGGGGGCACAGATACGCAGTATTTT. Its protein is CASSRGGTDTQYF.

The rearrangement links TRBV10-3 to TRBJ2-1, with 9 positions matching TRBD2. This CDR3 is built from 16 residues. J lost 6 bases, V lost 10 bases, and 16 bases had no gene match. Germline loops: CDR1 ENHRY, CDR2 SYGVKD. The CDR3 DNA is TGTGCCACACGACAGGGAACCAGCGGGGGGTTCAATGAGCAGTTCTTC. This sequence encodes CATRQGTSGGFNEQFF.

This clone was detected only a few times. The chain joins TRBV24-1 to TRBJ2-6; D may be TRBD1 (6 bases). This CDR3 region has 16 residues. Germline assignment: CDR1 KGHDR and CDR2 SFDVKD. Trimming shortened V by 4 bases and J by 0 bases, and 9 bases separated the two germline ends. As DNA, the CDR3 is TGTGCCACCAGTGACCCCAGGGGCTCTGGGGCCAACGTCCTGACTTTC. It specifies CATSDPRGSGANVLTF.

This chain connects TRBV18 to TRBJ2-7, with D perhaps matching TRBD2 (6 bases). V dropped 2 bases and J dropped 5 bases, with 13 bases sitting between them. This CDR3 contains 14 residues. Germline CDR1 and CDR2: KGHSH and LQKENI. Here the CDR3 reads CASSPGGVGHEQYF. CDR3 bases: TGTGCCAGCTCACCAGGCGGGGTGGGGCACGAGCAGTACTTC.

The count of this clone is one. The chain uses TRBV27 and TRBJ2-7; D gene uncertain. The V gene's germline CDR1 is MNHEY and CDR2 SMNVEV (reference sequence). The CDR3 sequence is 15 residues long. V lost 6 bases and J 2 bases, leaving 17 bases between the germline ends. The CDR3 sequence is CASRFMLSSPYEQYF. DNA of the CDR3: TGTGCCAGCAGGTTTATGTTGAGTAGCCCCTACGAGCAGTACTTC.

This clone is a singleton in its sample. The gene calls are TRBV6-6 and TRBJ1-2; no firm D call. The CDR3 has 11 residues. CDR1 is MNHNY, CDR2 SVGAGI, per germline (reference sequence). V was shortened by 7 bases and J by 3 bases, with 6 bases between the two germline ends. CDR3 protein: CASKSDYGYTF. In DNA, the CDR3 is TGTGCCAGCAAAAGCGACTATGGCTACACCTTC.

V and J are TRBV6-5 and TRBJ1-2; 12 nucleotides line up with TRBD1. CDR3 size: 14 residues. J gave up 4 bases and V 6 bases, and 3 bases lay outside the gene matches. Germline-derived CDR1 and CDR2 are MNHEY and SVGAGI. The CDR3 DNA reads TGTGCCAGCAGGGGACAGGGGGCTGGCTATGGCTACACCTTC. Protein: CASRGQGAGYGYTF.

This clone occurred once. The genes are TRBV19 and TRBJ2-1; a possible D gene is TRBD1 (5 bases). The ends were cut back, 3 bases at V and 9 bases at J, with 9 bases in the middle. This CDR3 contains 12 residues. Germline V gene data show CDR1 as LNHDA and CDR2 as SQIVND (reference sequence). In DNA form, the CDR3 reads TGTGCCAGTAGTATCGGGCAGGGTGAGCAGTTCTTC. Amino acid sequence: CASSIGQGEQFF.

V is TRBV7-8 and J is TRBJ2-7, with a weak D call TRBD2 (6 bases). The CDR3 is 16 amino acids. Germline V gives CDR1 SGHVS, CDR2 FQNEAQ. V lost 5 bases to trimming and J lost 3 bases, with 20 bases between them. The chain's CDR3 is CASSPSLREGNYEQYF. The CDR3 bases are TGTGCCAGCAGCCCAAGTTTGCGGGAAGGGAACTACGAGCAGTACTTC. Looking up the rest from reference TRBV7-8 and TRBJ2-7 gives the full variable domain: GAGVSQSPRYKVAKRGQDVALRCDPISGHVSLFWYQQALGQGPEFLTYFQNEAQLDKSGLPSDRFFAERPEGSVSTLKIQRTQQEDSAVYLCASSPSLREGNYEQYFGPGTRLTVT.

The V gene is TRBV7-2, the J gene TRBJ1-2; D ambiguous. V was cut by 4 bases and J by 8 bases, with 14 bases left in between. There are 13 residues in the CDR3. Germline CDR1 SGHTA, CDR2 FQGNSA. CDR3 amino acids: CASSSPIGGGYTF. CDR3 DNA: TGTGCCAGCAGCTCGCCAATAGGAGGAGGCTACACCTTC.

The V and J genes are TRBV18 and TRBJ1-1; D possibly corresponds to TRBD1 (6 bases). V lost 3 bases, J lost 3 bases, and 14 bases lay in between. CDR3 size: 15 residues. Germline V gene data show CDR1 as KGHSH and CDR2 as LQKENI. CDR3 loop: CASSPIPDSYTEAFF. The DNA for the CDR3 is TGTGCCAGCTCACCTATACCGGACAGCTACACTGAAGCTTTCTTT.

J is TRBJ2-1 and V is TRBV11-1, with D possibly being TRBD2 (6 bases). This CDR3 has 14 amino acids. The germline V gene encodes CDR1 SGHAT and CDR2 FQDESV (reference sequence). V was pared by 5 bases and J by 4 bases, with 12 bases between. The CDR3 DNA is TGTGCCAGCAGCCCCGGACGGGAGTACAATGAGCAGTTCTTC. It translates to CASSPGREYNEQFF.

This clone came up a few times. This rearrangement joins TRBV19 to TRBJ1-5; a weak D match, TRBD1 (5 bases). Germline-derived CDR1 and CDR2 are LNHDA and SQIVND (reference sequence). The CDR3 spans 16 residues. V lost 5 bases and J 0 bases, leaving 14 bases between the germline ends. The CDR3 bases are TGTGCCAGTAGTGACTCACCAGGGTTTAGCAATCAGCCCCAGCATTTT. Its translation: CASSDSPGFSNQPQHF.

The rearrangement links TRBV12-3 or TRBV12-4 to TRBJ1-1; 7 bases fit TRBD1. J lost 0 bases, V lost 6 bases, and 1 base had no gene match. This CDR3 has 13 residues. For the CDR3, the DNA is TGTGCCAGCAGGGGACAGCTGAACACTGAAGCTTTCTTT. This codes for CASRGQLNTEAFF.

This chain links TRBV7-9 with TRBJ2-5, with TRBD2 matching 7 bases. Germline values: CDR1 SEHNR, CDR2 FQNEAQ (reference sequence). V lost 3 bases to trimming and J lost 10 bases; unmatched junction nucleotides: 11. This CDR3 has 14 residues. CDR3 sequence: CASSLKGLPGDQYF. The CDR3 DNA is TGTGCCAGCAGCTTGAAGGGACTACCGGGGGACCAGTACTTC.

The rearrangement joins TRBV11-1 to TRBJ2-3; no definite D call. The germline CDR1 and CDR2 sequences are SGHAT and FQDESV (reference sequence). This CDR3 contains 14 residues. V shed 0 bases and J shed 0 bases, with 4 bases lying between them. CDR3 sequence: CASSLAGSTDTQYF. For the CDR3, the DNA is TGTGCCAGCAGCTTAGCGGGCAGCACAGATACGCAGTATTTT. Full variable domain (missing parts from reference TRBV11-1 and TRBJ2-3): EAEVAQSPRYKITEKSQAVAFWCDPISGHATLYWYRQILGQGPELLVQFQDESVVDDSQLPKDRFSAERLKGVDSTLKIQPAELGDSAMYLCASSLAGSTDTQYFGPGTRLTVL.

This CDR3 is CASSLGGPNEQFF. In DNA, the CDR3 is TGTGCCAGCAGCCTCGGCGGTCCCAATGAGCAGTTCTTC. V gene TRBV12-3 or TRBV12-4 combines with J gene TRBJ2-1; D is ambiguous. Trimming stripped 6 bases from V and 6 bases from J, with 12 bases between. This CDR3 is built from 13 residues.

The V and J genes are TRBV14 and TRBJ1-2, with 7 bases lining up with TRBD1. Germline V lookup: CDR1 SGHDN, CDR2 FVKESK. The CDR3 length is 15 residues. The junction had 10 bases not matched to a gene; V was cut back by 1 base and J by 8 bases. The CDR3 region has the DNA TGTGCCAGCAGCCAAGTTCGGACAGGAGGATACGGCTACACCTTC. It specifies CASSQVRTGGYGYTF.

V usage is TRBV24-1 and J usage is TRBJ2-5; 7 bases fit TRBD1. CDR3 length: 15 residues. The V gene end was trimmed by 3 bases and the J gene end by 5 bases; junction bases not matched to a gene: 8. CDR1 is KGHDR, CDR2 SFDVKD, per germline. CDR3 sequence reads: CATSDTGTEGETQYF. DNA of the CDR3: TGTGCCACCAGTGATACCGGGACAGAGGGGGAGACCCAGTACTTC.

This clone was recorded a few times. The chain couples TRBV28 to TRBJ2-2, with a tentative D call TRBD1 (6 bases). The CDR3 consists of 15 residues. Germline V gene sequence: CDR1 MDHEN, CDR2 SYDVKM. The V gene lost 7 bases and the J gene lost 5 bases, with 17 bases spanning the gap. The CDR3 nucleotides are TGTGCCAGCACTTTGAGAAGGGGGTATACCGGGGAGCTGTTTTTT. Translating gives CASTLRRGYTGELFF.

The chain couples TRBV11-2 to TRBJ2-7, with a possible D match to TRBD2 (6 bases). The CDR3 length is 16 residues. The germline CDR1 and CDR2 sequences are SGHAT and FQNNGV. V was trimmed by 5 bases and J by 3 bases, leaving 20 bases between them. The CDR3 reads CASSPVVDSGHYEQYF. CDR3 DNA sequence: TGTGCCAGCAGCCCAGTGGTGGATAGCGGACACTACGAGCAGTACTTC. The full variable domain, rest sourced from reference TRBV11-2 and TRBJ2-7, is EAGVAQSPRYKIIEKRQSVAFWCNPISGHATLYWYQQILGQGPKLLIQFQNNGVVDDSQLPKDRFSAERLKGVDSTLKIQPAKLEDSAVYLCASSPVVDSGHYEQYFGPGTRLTVT.